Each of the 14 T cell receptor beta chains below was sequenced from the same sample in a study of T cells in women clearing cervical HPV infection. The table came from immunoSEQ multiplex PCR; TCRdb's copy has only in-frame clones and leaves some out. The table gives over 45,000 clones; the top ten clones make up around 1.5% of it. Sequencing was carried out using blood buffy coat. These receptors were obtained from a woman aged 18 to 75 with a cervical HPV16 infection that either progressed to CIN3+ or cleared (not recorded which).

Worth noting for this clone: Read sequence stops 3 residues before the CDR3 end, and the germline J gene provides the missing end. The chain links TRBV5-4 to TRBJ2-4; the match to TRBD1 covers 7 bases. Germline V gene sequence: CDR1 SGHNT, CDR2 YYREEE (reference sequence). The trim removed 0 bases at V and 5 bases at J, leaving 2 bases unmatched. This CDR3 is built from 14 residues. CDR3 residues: CASSLGTGENIQYF. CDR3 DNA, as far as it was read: TGTGCCAGCAGCTTGGGAACAGGGGAAAACATT.

The sequenced part of the CDR3 DNA is TGTGCCAGTAGCCAAGACAGGGCTAGCTCCTACAATGAG. Translated, it gives CASSQDRASSYNE. The complete CDR3 reads CASSQDRASSYNEQFF. V is TRBV19 and J is TRBJ2-1; the match to TRBD1 covers 7 bases. From the germline J gene comes the end of the CDR3, since the read stops 3 residues before it. The CDR3 sequence is 16 residues long. Germline CDR1 is LNHDA and CDR2 is SQIVND (reference sequence). The V segment lost 6 bases and the J segment 0 bases; nucleotides outside the gene matches: 8.

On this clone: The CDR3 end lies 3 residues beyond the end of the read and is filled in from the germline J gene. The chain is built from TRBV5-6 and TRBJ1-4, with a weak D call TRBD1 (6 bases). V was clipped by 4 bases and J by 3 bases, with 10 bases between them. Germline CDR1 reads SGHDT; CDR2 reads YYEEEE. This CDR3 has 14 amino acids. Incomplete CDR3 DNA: TGTGCCAGCAGCGCACAGGGACCTAATGAAAAA. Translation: CASSAQGPNEK. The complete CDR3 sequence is CASSAQGPNEKLFF.

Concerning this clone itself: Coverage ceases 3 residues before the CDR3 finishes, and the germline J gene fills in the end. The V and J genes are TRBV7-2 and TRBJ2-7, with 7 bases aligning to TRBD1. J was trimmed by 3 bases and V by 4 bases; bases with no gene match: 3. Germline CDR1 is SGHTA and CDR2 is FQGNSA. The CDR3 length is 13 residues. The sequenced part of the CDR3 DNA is TGTGCCAGCAGCTGGACAGGTAGCTACGAG. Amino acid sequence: CASSWTGSYE. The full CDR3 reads CASSWTGSYEQYF.

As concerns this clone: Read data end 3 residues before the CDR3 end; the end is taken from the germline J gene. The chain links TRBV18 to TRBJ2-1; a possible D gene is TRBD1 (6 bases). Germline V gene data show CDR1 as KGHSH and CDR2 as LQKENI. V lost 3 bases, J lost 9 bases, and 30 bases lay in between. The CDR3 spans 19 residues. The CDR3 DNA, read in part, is TGTGCCAGCTCACCTATAACCCTTCTGGACAGACCTTGGTGGGGTGAG. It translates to CASSPITLLDRPWWGE. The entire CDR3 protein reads CASSPITLLDRPWWGEQFF.

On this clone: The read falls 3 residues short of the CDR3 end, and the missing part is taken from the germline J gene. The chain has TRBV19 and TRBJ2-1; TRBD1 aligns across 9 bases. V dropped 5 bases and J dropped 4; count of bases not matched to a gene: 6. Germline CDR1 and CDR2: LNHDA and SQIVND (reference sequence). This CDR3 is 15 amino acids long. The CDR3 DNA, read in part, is TGTGCCAGTAGTCCTCGGACAGGGGTATACAATGAG. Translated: CASSPRTGVYNE. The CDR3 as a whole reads CASSPRTGVYNEQFF.

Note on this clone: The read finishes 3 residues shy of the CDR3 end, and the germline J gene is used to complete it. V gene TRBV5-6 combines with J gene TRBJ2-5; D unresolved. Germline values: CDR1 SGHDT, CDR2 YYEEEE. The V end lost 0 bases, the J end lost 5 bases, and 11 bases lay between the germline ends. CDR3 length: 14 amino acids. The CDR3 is CASSLGRINETQYF. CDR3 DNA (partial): TGTGCCAGCAGCTTGGGCAGGATAAACGAGACC.

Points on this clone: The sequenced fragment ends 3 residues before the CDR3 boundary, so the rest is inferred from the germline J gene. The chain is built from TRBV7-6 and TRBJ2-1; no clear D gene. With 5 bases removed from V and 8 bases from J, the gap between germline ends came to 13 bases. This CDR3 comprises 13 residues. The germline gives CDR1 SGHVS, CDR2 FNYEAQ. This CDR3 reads CASSPSGLDEQFF. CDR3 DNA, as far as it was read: TGTGCCAGCAGCCCTAGTGGGTTGGATGAG.

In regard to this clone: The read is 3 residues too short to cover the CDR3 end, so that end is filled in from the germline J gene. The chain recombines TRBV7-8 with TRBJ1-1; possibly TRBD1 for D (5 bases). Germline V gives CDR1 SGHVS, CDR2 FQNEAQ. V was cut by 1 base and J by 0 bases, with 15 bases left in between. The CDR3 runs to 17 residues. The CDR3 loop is CASSLVAGRVMNTEAFF. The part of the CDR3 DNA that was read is TGTGCCAGCAGCTTAGTAGCGGGACGGGTCATGAACACTGAA.

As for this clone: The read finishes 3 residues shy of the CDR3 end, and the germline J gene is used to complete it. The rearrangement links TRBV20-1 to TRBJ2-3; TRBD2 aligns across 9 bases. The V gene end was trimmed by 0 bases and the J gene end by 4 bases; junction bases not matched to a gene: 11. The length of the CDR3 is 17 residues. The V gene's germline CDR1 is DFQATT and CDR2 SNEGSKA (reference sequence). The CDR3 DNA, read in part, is TGCAGTGCTAGAGACGCTGTGTCGGGACTAGCAGCAGATACG. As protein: CSARDAVSGLAADT. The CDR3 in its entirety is CSARDAVSGLAADTQYF.

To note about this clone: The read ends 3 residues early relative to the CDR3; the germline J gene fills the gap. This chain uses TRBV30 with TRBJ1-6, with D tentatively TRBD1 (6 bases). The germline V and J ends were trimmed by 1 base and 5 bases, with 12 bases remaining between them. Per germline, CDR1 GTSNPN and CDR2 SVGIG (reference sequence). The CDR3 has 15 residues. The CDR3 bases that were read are TGTGCCTGGAGTGCCTCCAGGGGAGATAATTCACCC. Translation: CAWSASRGDNSP. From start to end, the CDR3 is CAWSASRGDNSPLHF.

The covered CDR3 bases are TGCAGTGCTAGAGATTTTAGGAGATCTAGCGGGAGGGGCAATGAG. It codes for CSARDFRRSSGRGNE. The complete CDR3 protein is CSARDFRRSSGRGNEQFF. The V call is TRBV20-1, the J call TRBJ2-1, with 12 bases aligning to TRBD2. The observed sequence ends 3 residues before the CDR3 terminus, with the missing tail filled in from the germline J gene. Trimming at V came to 0 bases and at J to 6 bases, leaving 12 bases not matched to a gene. This CDR3 has 18 amino acids. Germline CDR1 reads DFQATT; CDR2 reads SNEGSKA (reference sequence).

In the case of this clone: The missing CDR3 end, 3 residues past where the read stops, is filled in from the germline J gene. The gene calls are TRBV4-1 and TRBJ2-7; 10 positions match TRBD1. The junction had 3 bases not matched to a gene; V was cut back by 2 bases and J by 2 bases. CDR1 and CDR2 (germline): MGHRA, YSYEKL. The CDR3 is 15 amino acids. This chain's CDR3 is CASSQRDRGPYEQYF. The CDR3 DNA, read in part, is TGCGCCAGCAGCCAAAGGGACAGGGGACCCTACGAG.

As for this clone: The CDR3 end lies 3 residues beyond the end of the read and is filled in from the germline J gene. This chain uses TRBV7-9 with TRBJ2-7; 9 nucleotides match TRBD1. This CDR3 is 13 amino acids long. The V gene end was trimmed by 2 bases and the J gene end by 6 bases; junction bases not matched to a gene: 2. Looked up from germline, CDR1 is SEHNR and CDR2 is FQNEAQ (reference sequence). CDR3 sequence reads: CASSLRDRVEQYF. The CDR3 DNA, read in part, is TGTGCCAGCAGCTTACGGGACAGGGTCGAG.